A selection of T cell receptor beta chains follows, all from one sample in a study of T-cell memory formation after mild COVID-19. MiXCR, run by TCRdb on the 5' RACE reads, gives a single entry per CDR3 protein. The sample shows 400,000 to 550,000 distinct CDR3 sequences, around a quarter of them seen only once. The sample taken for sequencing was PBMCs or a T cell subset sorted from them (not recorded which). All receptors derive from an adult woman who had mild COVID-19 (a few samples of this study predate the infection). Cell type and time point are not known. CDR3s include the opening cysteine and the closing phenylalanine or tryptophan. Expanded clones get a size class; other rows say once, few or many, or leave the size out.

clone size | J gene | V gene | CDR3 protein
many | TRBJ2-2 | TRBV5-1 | CASSLGTLEVGELFF
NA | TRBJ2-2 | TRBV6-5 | CATRYRGETGELFF
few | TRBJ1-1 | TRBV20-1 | CSARGDRNTEAFF
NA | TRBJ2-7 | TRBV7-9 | CASQPKGGSSYEQYF
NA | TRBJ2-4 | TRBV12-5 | CASGFRTSGKNIQYF
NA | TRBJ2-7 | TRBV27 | CASSFRQGGVEQYF
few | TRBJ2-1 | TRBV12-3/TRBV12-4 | CASSLRTSGSIYEQFF
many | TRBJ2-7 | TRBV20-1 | CSARAKIPRDRGDEQYF
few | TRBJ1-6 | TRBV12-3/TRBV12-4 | CASSLGGSYNSPLHF
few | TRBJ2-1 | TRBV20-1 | CSATTVGQGAGDEQFF
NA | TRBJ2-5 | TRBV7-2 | CASSLLRPRQETQYF
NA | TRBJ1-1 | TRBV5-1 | CASSSRTAKTEAFF
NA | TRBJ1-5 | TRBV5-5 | CASSLAGTGSQPQHF
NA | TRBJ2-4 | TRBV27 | CASSLGDTNIQYF
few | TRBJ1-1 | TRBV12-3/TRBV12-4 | CASSLTLQQSAFF
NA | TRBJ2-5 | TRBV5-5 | CASSLGSLGLYQETQYF
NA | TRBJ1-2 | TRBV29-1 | CSVTGTGGFYGYTF
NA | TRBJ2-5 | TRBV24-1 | CATSEGVKALAQQETQYF
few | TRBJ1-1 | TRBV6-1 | CASRETGTLNTEAFF
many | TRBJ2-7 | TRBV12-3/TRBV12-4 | CASSSSSYEQYF
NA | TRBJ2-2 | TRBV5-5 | CASSRGLAGVRTGELFF
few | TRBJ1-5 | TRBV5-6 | CASSRFTGSVHQPQHF
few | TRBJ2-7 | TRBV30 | CAWTWGGLSDEQYF
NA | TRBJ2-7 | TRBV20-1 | CSAHGEGERFTWTSYEQYF
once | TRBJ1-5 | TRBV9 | CASSVGLGTSNQPQHF
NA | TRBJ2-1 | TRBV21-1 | CASSTPGDPPYNEQFF
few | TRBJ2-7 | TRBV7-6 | CASSSRPGQVIYEQYF
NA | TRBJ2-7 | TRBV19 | CASSIAGPGRLSSYEQYF
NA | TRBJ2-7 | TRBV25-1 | CATRGSLTYEQYF
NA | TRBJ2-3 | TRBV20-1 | CSARVPGRRDTQYF
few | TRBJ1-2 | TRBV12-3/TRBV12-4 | CASILQGPNYGYTF
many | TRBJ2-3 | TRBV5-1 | CATTSSGRARDTQYF
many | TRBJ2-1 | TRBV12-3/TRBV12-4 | CASSLEGRGQFF
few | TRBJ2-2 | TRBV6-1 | CASSGRGAEGTGELFF
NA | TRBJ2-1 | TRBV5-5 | CASSFREGFLYNEQFF
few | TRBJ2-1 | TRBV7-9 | CASSSHESSYNEQFF
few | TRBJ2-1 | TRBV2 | CASSPTSGSAYNEQFF
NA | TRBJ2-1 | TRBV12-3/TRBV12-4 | CASSPSAGVVYNEQFF
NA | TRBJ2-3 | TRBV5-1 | CASSFQGKSHTDTQYF
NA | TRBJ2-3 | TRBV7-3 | CASSPFWGQADTQYF
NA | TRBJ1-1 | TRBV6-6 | CASRNPQGGGTEAFF
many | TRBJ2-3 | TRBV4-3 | CASSPSGSGSADTQYF
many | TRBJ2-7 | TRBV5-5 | CASSLFLDYEQYF
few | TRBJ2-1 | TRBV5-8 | CASSLEQFF
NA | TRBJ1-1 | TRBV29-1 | CSVWDGDTEAFF
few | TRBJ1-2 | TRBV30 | CAWSQGNYGYTF
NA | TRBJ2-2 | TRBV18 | CASSSGQTGELFF
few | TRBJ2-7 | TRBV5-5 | CASSQRTRAAYEQYF
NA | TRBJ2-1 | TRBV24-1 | CATSDPGTGGNEQFF
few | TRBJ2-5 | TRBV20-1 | CSAQALAVQETQYF
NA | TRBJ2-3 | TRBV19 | CASSIHSRGPGPTDTQYF
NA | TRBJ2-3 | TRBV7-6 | CASSFSLAGPDTQYF